The 15 T cell receptor beta chains in this list originate from one sample, sequenced in a study of early T cells in non-severe SARS-CoV-2 infection. Each CDR3 protein gets one entry after TCRdb re-called the 5' RACE reads with MiXCR. Of 55,000 to 80,000 distinct CDR3 sequences listed, 10% to 15% were seen once; the top ten hold around 1.4%. The sequencing here drew on whole blood, taken at baseline. The source of these receptors is an adult who was a healthcare worker with PCR-confirmed SARS-CoV-2 infection or an uninfected control (not recorded which).

This clonotype was counted many times. The gene calls are TRBV3-1 and TRBJ2-5; D gene uncertain. Looked up from germline, CDR1 is LGHDT and CDR2 is YNNKEL (reference sequence). V was clipped by 1 base and J by 4 bases, with 13 bases between them. The CDR3 consists of 15 residues. CDR3 DNA: TGTGCCAGCAGCCAAGTTCTCCTCGAGCCAGAGACCCAGTACTTC. Protein sequence: CASSQVLLEPETQYF.

Only a few counts were recorded for this clonotype. The chain couples TRBV5-1 to TRBJ2-7; unclear D gene. This CDR3 is 15 amino acids long. V was cut by 4 bases and J by 2 bases, with 16 bases left in between. The germline V gene has CDR1 SGHRS and CDR2 YFSETQ. The CDR3 coding sequence is TGCGCCAGCAGCCGCGGTGCAGAAACGACCTACGAGCAGTACTTC. Encoded protein: CASSRGAETTYEQYF.

This clonotype was counted only a few times. The chain joins TRBV6-1 to TRBJ1-4; 9 nucleotides align to TRBD1. The J segment lost 3 bases and the V segment lost 5 bases, leaving 1 base of the junction unmatched. Germline CDR1 reads MNHNS; CDR2 reads SASEGT. The CDR3 runs 14 residues. CDR3 nucleotide sequence: TGTGCCAGCAGTTGGACAGGGGCTAATGAAAAACTGTTTTTT. Encoded protein: CASSWTGANEKLFF.

In its sample, this clonotype was seen many times. The chain has TRBV7-9 and TRBJ2-1; 12 bases agree with TRBD2. The CDR3 consists of 16 residues. Germline V lookup: CDR1 SEHNR, CDR2 FQNEAQ (reference sequence). V gave up 5 bases and J gave up 2 bases; unmatched junction bases: 4. CDR3 region: CASSKTSGGPYNEQFF. CDR3 in DNA: TGTGCCAGCAGCAAGACTAGCGGGGGCCCCTACAATGAGCAGTTCTTC.

In regard to this clonotype: The conserved phenylalanine or tryptophan normally closing the CDR3 is absent here, so this likely arose from a read error. The V gene is TRBV18, the J gene TRBJ2-3; TRBD1 matches at 9 bases. The ends lost 0 bases at V and 5 bases at J; junction bases unmatched: 3. The CDR3 is 15 residues long. CDR1 is KGHSH, CDR2 LQKENI, per germline. This CDR3 reads CASSPPGQGQDTQYL. Here the CDR3 DNA reads TGTGCCAGCTCACCACCGGGACAGGGTCAAGATACGCAGTATCTT.

This clonotype was detected only a few times. This chain uses TRBV20-1 with TRBJ1-2, with TRBD1 identical over 8 bases. The germline V gene encodes CDR1 DFQATT and CDR2 SNEGSKA (reference sequence). CDR3 size: 13 residues. V gave up 3 bases and J gave up 2 bases; unmatched junction bases: 2. The CDR3 nucleotides are TGCAGTGCTAGCAGGGGGCGGAACTATGGCTACACCTTC. This codes for CSASRGRNYGYTF.

Turning to this clonotype: One end of the junction fails to match germline, which may point to a read error. The chain uses TRBV27 and TRBJ2-6; D possibly corresponds to TRBD1 (5 bases). Germline values: CDR1 MNHEY, CDR2 SMNVEV (reference sequence). This CDR3 region has 17 residues. The CDR3 loop reads CASSLPTRISGANVLIF. As DNA, the CDR3 is TGTGCCAGCAGTTTACCTACGAGGATCTCTGGGGCCAACGTCCTGATTTTC.

Ten or more counts support this clonotype. The V and J genes are TRBV4-3 and TRBJ1-2, with D maybe TRBD1 (6 bases). Germline-derived CDR1 and CDR2 are LGHNA and YSLEER. This CDR3 contains 13 residues. The V end was cut by 0 bases, the J end by 5 bases, with 7 bases between. This chain's CDR3 is CASSQDRGYGYTF. DNA for the CDR3: TGCGCCAGCAGCCAAGACAGGGGTTATGGCTACACCTTC.

This clonotype turned up a few times. The chain is built from TRBV15 and TRBJ2-7, with TRBD2 matching 16 bases. V lost 3 bases, J lost 7 bases, and 3 bases stayed unmatched. This CDR3 region has 15 residues. Germline V gives CDR1 LNHNV, CDR2 YYDKDF (reference sequence). CDR3 sequence: CATSSGTSGRVEQYF. CDR3 DNA sequence: TGTGCCACCAGCAGCGGGACTAGCGGGAGGGTAGAGCAGTACTTC.

The chain links TRBV10-2 to TRBJ1-1, with 12 bases that match TRBD1. Germline V lookup: CDR1 WSHSY, CDR2 SAAADI. Germline trimming cut 8 bases from V and 6 bases from J; bases unmatched to any gene: 7. The CDR3 length is 14 residues. CDR3 DNA: TGCGCCAGCCGGGACAGGGGGCGATTTTCTGAAGCTTTCTTT. Encoded protein: CASRDRGRFSEAFF.

This sequence joins TRBV13 and TRBJ2-7; TRBD1 or TRBD2 may be the D gene (5 bases each). Germline V gene sequence: CDR1 PRHDT, CDR2 FYEKMQ (reference sequence). The CDR3 length is 14 residues. The V end was cut by 6 bases, the J end by 2 bases, with 14 bases between. This chain's CDR3 is CASSTGTVTYEQYF. The CDR3 region has the DNA TGTGCCAGCAGTACCGGGACGGTGACCTACGAGCAGTACTTC. Using reference TRBV13 and TRBJ2-7 for the parts outside the CDR3, the full variable domain is AAGVIQSPRHLIKEKRETATLKCYPIPRHDTVYWYQQGPGQDPQFLISFYEKMQSDKGSIPDRFSAQQFSDYHSELNMSSLELGDSALYFCASSTGTVTYEQYFGPGTRLTVT.

This clonotype was observed a handful of times. The rearrangement uses TRBV11-3 and TRBJ2-3, with 9 bases matching TRBD1. This CDR3 has 16 residues. Germline V gives CDR1 SGHNT, CDR2 YENEEA. Germline trimming cut 5 bases from V and 4 bases from J; bases unmatched to any gene: 10. This CDR3 reads CASSIRRDRDPDTQYF. Here the CDR3 DNA reads TGTGCCAGCAGCATTAGGAGGGACAGGGACCCAGATACGCAGTATTTT. Based on the CDR3 plus reference TRBV11-3 and TRBJ2-3, the full variable domain is EAGVVQSPRYKIIEKKQPVAFWCNPISGHNTLYWYLQNLGQGPELLIRYENEEAVDDSQLPKDRFSAERLKGVDSTLKIQPAELGDSAVYLCASSIRRDRDPDTQYFGPGTRLTVL.

This clonotype occurred a few times. The chain recombines TRBV2 with TRBJ1-2; the match to TRBD1 covers 9 bases. Germline V gives CDR1 SNHLY, CDR2 FYNNEI. J lost 2 bases, V lost 6 bases, and 4 bases had no gene match. The CDR3 contains 14 residues. The CDR3 region is CASSGGQGNYGYTF. CDR3 DNA sequence: TGTGCCAGCAGCGGAGGACAGGGGAACTATGGCTACACCTTC.

The gene calls are TRBV6-4 and TRBJ2-1, with a tentative D call TRBD2 (5 bases). The germline CDR1 and CDR2 sequences are MRHNA and SNTAGT. CDR3 length equals 13 residues. Deletions cut 2 bases from V and 9 bases from J, with 11 bases between. The CDR3 sequence: CASSDRASTEQFF. For the CDR3, the DNA is TGTGCCAGCAGTGACAGGGCTAGCACTGAGCAGTTCTTC.

This sequence joins TRBV20-1 and TRBJ2-6, with D unresolved. The CDR3 runs to 14 residues. Germline V gives CDR1 DFQATT, CDR2 SNEGSKA (reference sequence). The germline V and J ends were trimmed by 7 bases and 0 bases, with 10 bases remaining between them. This chain's CDR3 is CSGASLSGANVLTF. The DNA of the CDR3 is TGCAGTGGGGCATCCCTCTCTGGGGCCAACGTCCTGACTTTC.